This T cell receptor (beta chain) was sequenced for a study of blood T cell repertoires in COVID-19. The overall study: Nucleic acid was either cDNA or gDNA, and it came from T cells, B-cell-depleted T cells, or PBMCs.

Germline assignment: CDR1 SGHNT and CDR2 YYREEE (reference sequence). CDR3 length equals 15 residues. The V gene end was trimmed by 5 bases and the J gene end by 8 bases; junction bases not matched to a gene: 12. Clones were read by immunoSEQ multiplex PCR, and TCRdb kept only the in-frame ones, dropping some. This table holds about 140,000 clones, 70% to 90% found once. This rearrangement joins TRBV5-4 to TRBJ1-2, with TRBD1 identical over 10 bases. The sequencing input was peripheral blood. This sequence originates from a woman aged 55-75 years with acute or convalescent COVID-19. CDR3 in DNA: TGTGCCAGCAGGGGAGAGACAGGGGGCGTGGGGGGCTACACCTTC. Protein: CASRGETGGVGGYTF. The whole variable domain, remainder taken from reference TRBV5-4 and TRBJ1-2, is ETGVTQSPTHLIKTRGQQVTLRCSSQSGHNTVSWYQQALGQGPQFIFQYYREEENGRGNFPPRFSGLQFPNYSSELNVNALELDDSALYLCASRGETGGVGGYTFGSGTRLTVV.